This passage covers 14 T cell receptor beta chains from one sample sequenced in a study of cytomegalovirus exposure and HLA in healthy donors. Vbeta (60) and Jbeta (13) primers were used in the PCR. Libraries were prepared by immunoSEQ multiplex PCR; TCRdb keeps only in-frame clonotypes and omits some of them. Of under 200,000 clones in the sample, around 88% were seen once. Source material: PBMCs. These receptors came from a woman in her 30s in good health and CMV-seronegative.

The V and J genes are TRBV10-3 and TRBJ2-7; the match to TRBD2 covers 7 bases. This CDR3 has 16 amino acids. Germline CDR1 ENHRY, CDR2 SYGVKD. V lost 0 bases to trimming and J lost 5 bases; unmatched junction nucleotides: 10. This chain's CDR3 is CAISESIAGVVHEQYF. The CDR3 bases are TGTGCCATCAGTGAGTCGATCGCGGGAGTGGTCCACGAGCAGTACTTC.

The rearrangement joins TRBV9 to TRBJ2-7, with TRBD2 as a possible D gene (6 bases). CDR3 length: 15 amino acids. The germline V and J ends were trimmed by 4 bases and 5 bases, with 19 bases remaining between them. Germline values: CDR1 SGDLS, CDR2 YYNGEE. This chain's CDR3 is CASSNRPGTSDEQYF. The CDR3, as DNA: TGTGCCAGCAGCAATCGTCCCGGGACTTCAGACGAGCAGTACTTC.

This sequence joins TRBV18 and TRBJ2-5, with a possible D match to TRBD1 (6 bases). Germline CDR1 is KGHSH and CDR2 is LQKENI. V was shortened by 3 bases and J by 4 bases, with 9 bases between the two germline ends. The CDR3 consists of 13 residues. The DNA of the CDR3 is TGTGCCAGCTCACCGGGACAAAGAGAGACCCAGTACTTC. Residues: CASSPGQRETQYF.

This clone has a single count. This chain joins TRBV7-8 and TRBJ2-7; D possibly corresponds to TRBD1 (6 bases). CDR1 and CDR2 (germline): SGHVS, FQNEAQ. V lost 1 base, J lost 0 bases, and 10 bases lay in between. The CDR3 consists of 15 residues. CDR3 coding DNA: TGTGCCAGCAGCTTAGGTGGGGGCGGCTCCTACGAGCAGTACTTC. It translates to CASSLGGGGSYEQYF.

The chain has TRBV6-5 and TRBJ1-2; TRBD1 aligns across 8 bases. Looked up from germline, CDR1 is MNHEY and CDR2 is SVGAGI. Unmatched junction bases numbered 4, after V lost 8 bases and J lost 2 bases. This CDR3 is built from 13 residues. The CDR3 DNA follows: TGTGCCAGCCGGCAGGGGGCCAACTATGGCTACACCTTC. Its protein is CASRQGANYGYTF.

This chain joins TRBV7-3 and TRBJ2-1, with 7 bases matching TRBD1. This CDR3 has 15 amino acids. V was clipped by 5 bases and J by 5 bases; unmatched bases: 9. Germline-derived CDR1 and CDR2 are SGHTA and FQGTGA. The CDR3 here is CASSPNSGTDNEQFF. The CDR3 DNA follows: TGTGCCAGCAGCCCAAACTCCGGGACAGACAATGAGCAGTTCTTC.

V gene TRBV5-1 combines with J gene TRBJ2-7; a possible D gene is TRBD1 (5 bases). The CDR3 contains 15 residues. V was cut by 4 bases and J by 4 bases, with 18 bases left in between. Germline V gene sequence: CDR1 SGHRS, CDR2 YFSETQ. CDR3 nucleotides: TGCGCCAGCAGCCTTGCGACAGCCCACCCGTACGAGCAGTACTTC. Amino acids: CASSLATAHPYEQYF.

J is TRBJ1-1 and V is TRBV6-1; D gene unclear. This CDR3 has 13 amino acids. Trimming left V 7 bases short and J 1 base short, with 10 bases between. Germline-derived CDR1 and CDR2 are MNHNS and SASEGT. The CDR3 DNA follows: TGTGCCAGCATCCTCACACAGAACACTGAAGCTTTCTTT. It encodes CASILTQNTEAFF.

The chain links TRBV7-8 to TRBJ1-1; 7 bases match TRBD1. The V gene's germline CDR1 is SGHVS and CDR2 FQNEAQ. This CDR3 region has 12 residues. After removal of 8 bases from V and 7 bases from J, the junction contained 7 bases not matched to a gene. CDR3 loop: CASGPGQVEAFF. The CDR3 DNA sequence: TGTGCCAGCGGCCCAGGACAGGTTGAAGCTTTCTTT. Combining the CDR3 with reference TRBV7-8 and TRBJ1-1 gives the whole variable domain GAGVSQSPRYKVAKRGQDVALRCDPISGHVSLFWYQQALGQGPEFLTYFQNEAQLDKSGLPSDRFFAERPEGSVSTLKIQRTQQEDSAVYLCASGPGQVEAFFGQGTRLTVV.

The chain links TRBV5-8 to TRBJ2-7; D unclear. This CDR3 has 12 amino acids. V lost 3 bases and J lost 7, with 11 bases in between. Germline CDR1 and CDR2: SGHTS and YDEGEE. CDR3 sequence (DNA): TGTGCCAGCAGCTACTCGGTGTTGGAGCAGTACTTC. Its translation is CASSYSVLEQYF. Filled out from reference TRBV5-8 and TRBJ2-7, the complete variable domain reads EAGVTQSPTHLIKTRGQQATLRCSPISGHTSVYWYQQALGLGLQFLLWYDEGEERNRGNFPPRFSGRQFPNYSSELNVNALELEDSALYLCASSYSVLEQYFGPGTRLTVT.

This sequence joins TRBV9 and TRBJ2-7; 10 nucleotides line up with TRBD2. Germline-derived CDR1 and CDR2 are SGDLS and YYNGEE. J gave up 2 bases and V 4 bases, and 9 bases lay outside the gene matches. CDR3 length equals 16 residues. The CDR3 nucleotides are TGTGCCAGCAGCCCCCGCGGGGGACTAGCGACCTACGAGCAGTACTTC. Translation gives CASSPRGGLATYEQYF.

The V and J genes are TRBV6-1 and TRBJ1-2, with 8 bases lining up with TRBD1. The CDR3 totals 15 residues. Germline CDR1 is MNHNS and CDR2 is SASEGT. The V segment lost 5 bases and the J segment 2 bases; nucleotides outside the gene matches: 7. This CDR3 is CASSHEQGENYGYTF. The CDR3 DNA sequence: TGTGCCAGCAGTCATGAACAGGGGGAGAACTATGGCTACACCTTC.

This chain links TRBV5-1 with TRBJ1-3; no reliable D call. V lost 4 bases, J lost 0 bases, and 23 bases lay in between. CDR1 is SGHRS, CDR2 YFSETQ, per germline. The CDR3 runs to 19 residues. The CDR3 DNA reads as TGCGCCAGCAGCCCCATGGACGTGGGAGGATTCCTCTCTGGAAACACCATATATTTT. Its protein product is CASSPMDVGGFLSGNTIYF.

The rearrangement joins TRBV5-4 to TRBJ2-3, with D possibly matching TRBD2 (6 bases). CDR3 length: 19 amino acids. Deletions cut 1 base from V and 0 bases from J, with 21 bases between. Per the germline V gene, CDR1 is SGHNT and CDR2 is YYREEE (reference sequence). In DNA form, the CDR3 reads TGTGCCAGCAGCTTGCCCCTTGGGGTTCAGCGGGTGAGCACAGATACGCAGTATTTT. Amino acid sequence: CASSLPLGVQRVSTDTQYF.